Listed here are 7 T cell receptor beta chains from one sample, sequenced in a study of blood T cell repertoires in COVID-19. The method was immunoSEQ multiplex PCR; TCRdb's version includes in-frame clones alone and lacks a portion of them. The table records around 200,000 clones, around 86% of them present only once. Material: peripheral blood. The receptors derive from a man aged 35-49 years with acute or convalescent COVID-19.

In its sample, this clone was seen a few times. CDR3 protein: CASSVTGPYNEQFF. The CDR3 DNA reads as TGCGCCAGCAGTGTGACAGGGCCCTACAATGAGCAGTTCTTC. The chain is built from TRBV10-1 and TRBJ2-1; the match to TRBD1 covers 7 bases. Germline V gene data show CDR1 as WNHNN and CDR2 as SYGVQD (reference sequence). There are 14 residues in the CDR3. With V trimmed by 4 bases and J by 2 bases, 2 bases remained unmatched.

The chain combines TRBV14 with TRBJ2-7, with TRBD2 as a possible D gene (7 bases). V shed 4 bases and J shed 3 bases, with 19 bases lying between them. This CDR3 has 16 amino acids. CDR1 and CDR2 from the germline V gene are SGHDN and FVKESK. CDR3 residues: CASSPRLAGVNYEQYF. The CDR3, as DNA: TGTGCCAGCAGCCCGAGACTAGCAGGGGTGAACTACGAGCAGTACTTC.

The V call is TRBV9, the J call TRBJ2-3, with 7 bases that match TRBD2. This CDR3 comprises 16 residues. CDR1 is SGDLS and CDR2 is YYNGEE in the germline V gene. The V and J ends lost 4 bases and 2 bases, in that order; junction bases with no gene match: 10. CDR3 residues: CASSLIAGEITDTQYF. The CDR3 region has the DNA TGTGCCAGCAGCCTCATCGCGGGGGAGATCACAGATACGCAGTATTTT.

The V gene is TRBV5-8, the J gene TRBJ1-5, with a weak D call TRBD1 (5 bases). The germline V and J ends were trimmed by 2 bases and 2 bases, with 14 bases remaining between them. The CDR3 is 16 amino acids. In germline, CDR1 is SGHTS, CDR2 YDEGEE. CDR3 in DNA: TGTGCCAGCAGCTTATCAACAGCGGGGGGCAATCAGCCCCAGCATTTT. Translated: CASSLSTAGGNQPQHF.

This clone was seen repeatedly, ten times or more. The J gene is TRBJ2-7, the V gene TRBV19; TRBD1 might be the D (5 bases). Between the trimmed V and J ends, which lost 5 bases and 6 bases, there was a span of 14 bases. In germline, CDR1 is LNHDA, CDR2 SQIVND (reference sequence). The CDR3 spans 13 residues. This chain's CDR3 is CASSLHGAPEQYF. CDR3 DNA: TGTGCCAGTAGTCTCCATGGGGCCCCCGAGCAGTACTTC.

The chain recombines TRBV18 with TRBJ2-1, with 8 positions matching TRBD1. CDR3 length: 13 residues. The germline V gene has CDR1 KGHSH and CDR2 LQKENI. After removal of 4 bases from V and 6 bases from J, the junction contained 2 bases not matched to a gene. The CDR3: CASSLGQVNEQFF. CDR3 bases: TGTGCCAGCTCACTGGGACAGGTCAATGAGCAGTTCTTC.

This chain uses TRBV9 with TRBJ1-4; TRBD1 matches at 7 bases. Losses at the gene ends were 5 bases for V and 3 bases for J; bases not matched to a gene: 4. The CDR3 runs 14 residues. Germline values: CDR1 SGDLS, CDR2 YYNGEE. Here the CDR3 DNA reads TGTGCCAGCAGTCGACAGGGAGCTAATGAAAAACTGTTTTTT. Translating it yields CASSRQGANEKLFF. Variable domain in full (rest from reference TRBV9 and TRBJ1-4): DSGVTQTPKHLITATGQRVTLRCSPRSGDLSVYWYQQSLDQGLQFLIQYYNGEERAKGNILERFSAQQFPDLHSELNLSSLELGDSALYFCASSRQGANEKLFFGSGTQLSVL.